The sequence of this T cell receptor (beta chain) was determined in a study of T cell responses to AZD1222 COVID-19 vaccine. Study-wide results and caveats: All repertoire sampling was performed exclusively after the peak T cell response.

Turning to this clone: Antigen unknown.

Clones were sequenced by immunoSEQ multiplex PCR, and TCRdb holds only the in-frame ones, with some missing. The sample lists more than 100,000 clones; approximately 90% were seen once. The CDR3 loop spans 13 amino acids. Looked up from germline, CDR1 is SNHLY and CDR2 is FYNNEI. V was cut by 2 bases and J by 6 bases, with 8 bases left in between. The rearrangement joins TRBV2 to TRBJ1-5; no definite D call. The sample in question was peripheral blood, obtained on day 0 of AZD1222 vaccination. The receptor was isolated from an adult in good health. CDR3 sequence (DNA): TGTGCCAGCAGTGAACTAAGGTTTCAGCCCCAGCATTTT. Amino acids: CASSELRFQPQHF.